These T cell receptor beta chains were read from a single sample in a study of identical twins. TCRdb ran MiXCR on the 5' RACE reads and lists one entry per CDR3 protein. The data show around 490,000 distinct CDR3 sequences, with roughly an eighth seen just once and approximately 0.9% held by the top ten. This sample was shared with a second study, whose subject was yellow fever vaccine responses in identical twins.

Sequenced sample: CD4+ T cells sorted from blood. These receptors came from a woman between 18 and 29 years old in good health. CDR3s include the opening cysteine and the closing phenylalanine or tryptophan. D genes are given only for firm matches. Clone size, where shown, is once, few, many, or a class for clones that have expanded.

clone_size j_call d_call v_call cdr3_aa cdr3_nt
- TRBJ2-7 TRBD2 TRBV5-1 CASSFSRRAGGHEQYF TGCGCCAGCAGCTTTAGTAGGCGAGCGGGAGGACACGAGCAGTACTTC
- TRBJ1-2 - TRBV30 CAWSEDQNYGYTF TGTGCCTGGAGCGAAGACCAAAACTATGGCTACACCTTC
- TRBJ2-5 - TRBV15 CATSRDPGRAETQYF TGTGCCACCAGCAGAGATCCAGGCAGGGCAGAGACCCAGTACTTC
- TRBJ2-7 - TRBV20-1 CSAPPRVGSYEQYF TGCAGTGCTCCTCCGCGGGTGGGGTCCTACGAGCAGTACTTC
once TRBJ2-2 - TRBV5-6 CAISFGMMSGGNTGELFF TGTGCCATCAGCTTCGGGATGATGTCCGGGGGGAACACCGGGGAGCTGTTTTTT
- TRBJ2-5 - TRBV28 CASSLSSAGQETQYF TGTGCCAGCAGTTTATCTTCGGCAGGGCAAGAGACCCAGTACTTC
many TRBJ1-4 TRBD1 TRBV7-8 CASSPGGTGNEKLFF TGTGCCAGCAGCCCGGGAGGGACAGGGAATGAAAAACTGTTTTTT
many TRBJ2-5 - TRBV20-1 CSARKGEETQYF TGCAGTGCTAGAAAGGGGGAAGAGACCCAGTACTTC
- TRBJ2-3 TRBD2 TRBV4-3 CASSQNSGRGTDTQYF TGCGCCAGCAGCCAAAATAGCGGGAGGGGCACAGATACGCAGTATTTT
- TRBJ2-1 - TRBV18 CASSPYSVGAYNEQFF TGTGCCAGCTCACCCTACAGTGTCGGGGCCTACAATGAGCAGTTCTTC
- TRBJ2-7 TRBD1 TRBV20-1 CSASLGQGSYEQYF TGCAGTGCTAGTTTAGGACAGGGGTCCTACGAGCAGTACTTC
few TRBJ1-2 - TRBV7-9 CASSLFDDYTF TGTGCCAGCAGCTTATTCGATGACTACACCTTC
few TRBJ2-4 - TRBV20-1 CSARASWQLAKNIQYF TGCAGTGCTAGGGCCAGCTGGCAACTAGCCAAAAACATTCAGTACTTC
- TRBJ2-5 TRBD1 TRBV28 CASNTPGQKETQYF TGTGCCAGCAACACCCCGGGACAGAAAGAGACCCAGTACTTC
- TRBJ2-7 TRBD2 TRBV5-1 CASSPGLESHEQYF TGCGCCAGCAGCCCCGGACTAGAGTCCCACGAGCAGTACTTC
few TRBJ2-7 - TRBV9 CASSPGGARLNEQYF TGTGCCAGCAGCCCGGGTGGCGCCAGGCTCAACGAGCAGTACTTC
- TRBJ2-7 - TRBV12-2 CASRPPHPSGGANEQYF TGTGCAAGTCGTCCCCCGCATCCTAGCGGGGGGGCCAACGAGCAGTACTTC
- TRBJ2-1 - TRBV6-2/TRBV6-3 CASSYLANSYNEQFF TGTGCCAGCAGTTATCTGGCGAACTCCTACAATGAGCAGTTCTTC
many TRBJ1-5 TRBD1 TRBV10-3 CAISRTGDQPQHF TGTGCCATCTCTCGGACAGGGGATCAGCCCCAGCATTTT
few TRBJ1-2 TRBD1 TRBV4-2 CASSQVDRDNYGYTF TGTGCCAGCAGCCAAGTGGACAGGGATAACTATGGCTACACCTTC
- TRBJ2-3 TRBD2 TRBV7-2 CASSNLAGVITDTQYF TGTGCCAGCAGTAATCTAGCGGGAGTGATCACAGATACGCAGTATTTT
few TRBJ2-7 TRBD1 TRBV10-3 CASSRRDSATYEQYF TGTGCCTCTTCGAGACGGGACAGTGCCACCTACGAGCAGTACTTC
- TRBJ1-5 - TRBV20-1 CSARESSGGAQPQHF TGCAGTGCTAGAGAGAGCAGCGGAGGGGCTCAGCCCCAGCATTTT
- TRBJ2-1 TRBD2 TRBV7-8 CARLTAWRRRGAASGSYNEQFF TGTGCCAGACTTACAGCTTGGAGAAGACGGGGTGCGGCTAGCGGGAGTTACAATGAGCAGTTCTTC
- TRBJ2-7 - TRBV3-1 CASSQERGWSYEQYF TGTGCCAGCAGCCAAGAGAGGGGATGGTCGTACGAGCAGTACTTC
- TRBJ1-4 - TRBV5-6 CASSSLSGNEKLFF TGTGCCAGCAGCTCCCTCTCAGGGAATGAAAAACTGTTTTTT
many TRBJ1-6 - TRBV10-3 CAISEEAHNSPLHF TGTGCCATCAGCGAGGAGGCCCATAATTCACCCCTCCACTTT
few TRBJ2-6 - TRBV27 CASSLEAVSGANVLTF TGTGCCAGCAGTTTAGAGGCGGTCTCTGGGGCCAACGTCCTGACTTTC
few TRBJ2-1 - TRBV28 CASSFGTRGRYNEQFF TGTGCCAGCAGCTTCGGGACTCGAGGTCGCTACAATGAGCAGTTCTTC
- TRBJ2-1 TRBD2 TRBV7-9 CASSFGTSGTPYNEQFF TGTGCCAGCAGCTTTGGGACTAGCGGGACCCCTTACAATGAGCAGTTCTTC
once TRBJ2-2 - TRBV24-1 CATRGGGPNTGELFF TGTGCCACCAGAGGGGGGGGACCCAACACCGGGGAGCTGTTTTTT
few TRBJ1-5 TRBD1 TRBV4-3 CASSQAQGASQPQHF TGCGCCAGCAGCCAAGCTCAGGGGGCGAGTCAGCCCCAGCATTTT
few TRBJ2-5 TRBD1 TRBV5-6 CASSLVQGAETQYF TGTGCCAGCAGCTTGGTACAGGGGGCAGAGACCCAGTACTTC
- TRBJ2-3 TRBD2 TRBV7-9 CASSLVTSGIRQYF TGTGCCAGCAGCTTAGTGACTAGCGGGATTCGGCAGTATTTT
few TRBJ2-7 - TRBV6-5 CASSYLHSYEQYF TGTGCCAGCAGTTACCTGCACTCCTACGAGCAGTACTTC